Listed below are T cell receptor beta chains from one sample, sequenced in a study of CD8+CD57+ T cells in acquired aplastic anemia. One entry per CDR3 protein, called by TCRdb with MiXCR from the reads. The table lists around 250,000 distinct CDR3 sequences, 45% to 65% of them singletons, with under 8.5% in the top ten. Sequencing was done on a sample of sorted CD4+, CD8+, or CD8+CD57+ T cells (not recorded which) from PBMCs. Receptors originate from a human donor with severe aplastic anemia or a healthy control (not recorded which). Both conserved end residues are trimmed from each CDR3. A D gene is named only where the DNA matches it firmly.

J gene	D gene	V gene	CDR3 protein
TRBJ2-3	.	TRBV7-9	ASSLTSDTQY
TRBJ2-3	TRBD2	TRBV20-1	SATMSGGALDTQY
TRBJ2-7	TRBD2	TRBV20-1	SAIYGTSGGGAYEQY
TRBJ1-5	.	TRBV2	ASRREGQPQH
TRBJ1-4	TRBD1	TRBV9	ASSGDRGGEKLF
TRBJ2-7	TRBD2	TRBV12-3/TRBV12-4	ASSSTGTSGNYEQY
TRBJ1-1	.	TRBV2	ASSEDGNTEAF
TRBJ1-2	TRBD1	TRBV7-2	ASSDRGGYGYT
TRBJ2-1	.	TRBV11-1	ASSLGVRGLRNNEQF
.	.	TRBV20-1	SARQMTVYPEAF
TRBJ2-2	TRBD2	TRBV7-3	ASRRTSGGELF